This TCR beta chain was sequenced for a study of read filtering for tumor transcriptome and immune sequencing. Molecular barcoded adaptors covering alpha/delta and beta/gamma chains were used on roughly 370 ng RNA. TCRdb analysed the reads with MiXCR anew, one entry per CDR3 protein. The table includes about 86,000 distinct CDR3 sequences, 10% to 15% detected once. This clonotype came up many times. Germline V lookup: CDR1 MGHRA, CDR2 YSYEKL. V was pared by 0 bases and J by 2 bases, with 16 bases of the junction left unmatched. The CDR3 covers 20 residues. Sequenced material: a population of CD138-negative cells sorted from bone marrow. This sequence was found in a donor aged 40 or over with multiple myeloma. The chain links TRBV4-1 to TRBJ2-1, with 7 bases aligning to TRBD2. In nucleotides, the CDR3 is TGCGCCAGCAGCCAAGATGAAATCGCGGGAGATCGTTACGCCTACAATGAGCAGTTCTTC. This encodes CASSQDEIAGDRYAYNEQFF.